The rows below give T cell receptor beta chains drawn from one sample of a study of response to subunit inactivated influenza vaccine. TCRdb called the RT-PCR reads again in MiXCR, with one record for every CDR3 protein. The sample yields about 520,000 distinct CDR3 sequences, 25% seen once. The sequenced sample was CD4+ T cells sorted from PBMCs, obtained 4 to 6 days after vaccination. These receptors originate from a man in his fifties who received an inactivated influenza vaccine. Each CDR3 is given with its conserved first and last residue. Fields, in order: J gene, D gene, clone size, V gene, CDR3 DNA, CDR3 protein. The D gene is left open where the match is weak. Some rows have no size entry. The others give once, few or many, or a class for an expanded clone.

TRBJ1-5 - few TRBV12-3/TRBV12-4 TGTGCCAGCAGTTTAGCCCAGGGAGGTAGCAATCAGCCCCAGCATTTT CASSLAQGGSNQPQHF
TRBJ2-1 TRBD1 - TRBV6-5 TGTGCCACCAGACAGGGAAATGAGCAGTTCTTC CATRQGNEQFF
TRBJ2-2 TRBD2 - TRBV29-1 TGCAGCGTGGGCAGCGGGGGGGCGCACACCGGGGAGCTGTTTTTT CSVGSGGAHTGELFF
TRBJ2-5 - - TRBV28 TGTGCCAGCAGTCCTCCTCCCGCGGGGACCCAGTACTTC CASSPPPAGTQYF
TRBJ2-7 - - TRBV10-3 TGTGCCATCAGTGAGGAGGGCATCTCCTACGAGCAGTACTTC CAISEEGISYEQYF
TRBJ1-1 TRBD1 - TRBV20-1 TGCAGTGCTAAACAGGGGCGACTAGTGAACACTGAAGCTTTCTTT CSAKQGRLVNTEAFF
TRBJ2-2 - many TRBV12-3/TRBV12-4 TGTGCCAGCAGGGGGCTAGGCGCCGGGGAGCTGTTTTTT CASRGLGAGELFF
TRBJ2-1 TRBD2 - TRBV6-2/TRBV6-3 TGTGCCAGCAGTTACCTCCTAGCGGGAGGGCCGCGAGTTGAGCAGTTCTTC CASSYLLAGGPRVEQFF
TRBJ2-6 TRBD1 few TRBV4-2 TGTGCCAGCAGCCAAGATCATCGTTGGGACAGGGCCTCAGTGGCCAACGTCCTGACTTTC CASSQDHRWDRASVANVLTF
TRBJ2-1 TRBD2 - TRBV6-1 TGTGCCAGCCTGGGACTAGCGGGAGGGTTGGTCTCCTACAATGAGCAGTTCTTC CASLGLAGGLVSYNEQFF
TRBJ2-1 TRBD2 few TRBV5-1 TGCGCCAGCAGCCAAGCGGGGGAATACAATGAGCAGTTCTTC CASSQAGEYNEQFF
TRBJ2-1 - few TRBV5-4 TGTGCCAGCAGCTTGGTAGGTAGAGCGTATGAGCAGTTCTTC CASSLVGRAYEQFF
TRBJ2-7 - - TRBV12-3/TRBV12-4 TGTGCCAGCAGTTTAAGTGCTGGATGGGACATTTCCTACGAGCAGTACTTC CASSLSAGWDISYEQYF
TRBJ2-5 - - TRBV29-1 TGCAGCGTCCAGGGATATTCGGAGACCCAGTACTTC CSVQGYSETQYF
TRBJ2-5 - many TRBV18 TGTGCCAGCTCACCACCGATTAGCCGAGAGACCCAGTACTTC CASSPPISRETQYF
TRBJ1-5 - - TRBV6-2/TRBV6-3 TGTGCCAGCAGTTACTCGACAGCCACTCAGCCCCAGCATTTT CASSYSTATQPQHF
TRBJ2-3 TRBD1 - TRBV7-8 TGTGCCAGCAGCTTAGGGAGACAGGGGCCTTTAGATACGCAGTATTTT CASSLGRQGPLDTQYF
TRBJ2-3 - - TRBV15 TGTGCCACCAGCACCGGGCCTAAGGCGGATACGCAGTATTTT CATSTGPKADTQYF
TRBJ1-1 - - TRBV6-5 TGTGCCAGCAGTAACAGGGACGTGAACACTGAAGCTTTCTTT CASSNRDVNTEAFF
TRBJ1-1 - - TRBV29-1 TGCAGCGTATCCCGGAACACTGAAGCTTTCTTT CSVSRNTEAFF
TRBJ2-7 - - TRBV7-7 TGTGCTAGCAGCTTAGACCACGGGTCCTACGAGCAGTACTTC CASSLDHGSYEQYF
TRBJ2-1 TRBD2 - TRBV7-9 TGTGCCAGCAGCCAAACTAGCGGGAGACCCTCCTACAATGAGCAGTTCTTC CASSQTSGRPSYNEQFF
TRBJ2-5 - few TRBV6-2/TRBV6-3 TGTGCCAGCAGTTCTAGGATGGAGACCCAGTACTTC CASSSRMETQYF
TRBJ2-1 - - TRBV4-1 TGCGCCAGCAGCCTTAGACTGGTGGGACGTTACAATGAGCAGTTCTTC CASSLRLVGRYNEQFF
TRBJ1-2 - - TRBV27 TGTGCCAGCAGTTTATCGTGGGAGGGTGGTGGCTACACCTTC CASSLSWEGGGYTF
TRBJ2-1 TRBD2 - TRBV4-3 TGCGCCAGCAGCCAAGAAATCACCGCGGGGGGGCCGGACAATGAGCAGTTCTTC CASSQEITAGGPDNEQFF
TRBJ2-7 TRBD2 - TRBV27 TGTGCCAGCAGACGGAGACTAGCGGGAGTTCACGAGCAGTACTTC CASRRRLAGVHEQYF
TRBJ2-1 TRBD2 - TRBV5-6 TGTGCCAGCAGCCCCGGGACTAACCGATACAATGAGCAGTTCTTC CASSPGTNRYNEQFF
TRBJ1-6 - - TRBV14 TGTGCCAGCAGCCATGTGAGAAATTCACCCCTCCACTTT CASSHVRNSPLHF
TRBJ1-1 TRBD1 few TRBV28 TGTGCCACTAAGACAGGGGCCCTCATGAACACTGAAGCTTTCTTT CATKTGALMNTEAFF
TRBJ1-4 - few TRBV20-1 TGCAGTGCTAGATTGGATGCAACTAATGAAAAACTGTTTTTT CSARLDATNEKLFF
TRBJ1-1 - - TRBV2 TGTGCCCGCAGTTTAGGCGGTCGACTGAAAAAAAGGGGGAACACTGAAGCTTTCTTT CARSLGGRLKKRGNTEAFF
TRBJ2-7 TRBD1 few TRBV6-1 TGTGCCAGCAGTCTCTATCCCCCGGGACAGGGGGCCTACGAGCAGTACTTC CASSLYPPGQGAYEQYF
TRBJ2-1 - - TRBV7-9 TGTGCCAGCAGCTTAGCGGGCGGAGTGAGGTACAATGAGCAGTTCTTC CASSLAGGVRYNEQFF
TRBJ2-7 - - TRBV11-2 TGTGCCAGCAGCTTAGTAGGGGACGGTCCCTACGAGCAGTACTTC CASSLVGDGPYEQYF
TRBJ2-1 - - TRBV6-2/TRBV6-3 TGTGCCAGCAGTTACCACCAGGCTTTTCAGTTCTTC CASSYHQAFQFF
TRBJ1-2 TRBD1 many TRBV11-2 TGTGCCAGCAGCTTAGGACAGGGCGGTGGCTACACCTTC CASSLGQGGGYTF
TRBJ1-1 TRBD1 few TRBV5-1 TGCGCCAGCAGCTCCGCCCCAGGGGGCACTGAAGCTTTCTTT CASSSAPGGTEAFF
TRBJ2-3 TRBD2 few TRBV30 TGTGCCTCCAACGGGGCGGGAGGCACAGATACGCAGTATTTT CASNGAGGTDTQYF
TRBJ2-3 - - TRBV12-3/TRBV12-4 TGTGCCAGCAGTTTAGGCTCCACGACAGATACGCAGTATTTT CASSLGSTTDTQYF
TRBJ2-2 TRBD2 - TRBV20-1 TGCAGTGCTAGAGAAGCGGGAGCGGCCGGGGAGCTGTTTTTT CSAREAGAAGELFF
TRBJ1-5 TRBD1 - TRBV12-3/TRBV12-4 TGTGCCAGCAGTCCACAGGGGGCCTCTCAGCCCCAGCATTTT CASSPQGASQPQHF
TRBJ1-2 - - TRBV5-1 TGCGCCAGCAGCTTGGCCGGGGGCTACGGCTACACCTTC CASSLAGGYGYTF
TRBJ2-7 - - TRBV11-2 TGTGCCAGCAGCTTCGTGCGGGCCCGCTCCTACGAGCAGTACTTC CASSFVRARSYEQYF
TRBJ1-1 - few TRBV15 TGTGCCACCAGCAGAACCGGACAGTCGAACACTGAAGCTTTCTTT CATSRTGQSNTEAFF
TRBJ2-3 - many TRBV7-2 TGTGCCAGCAGCCCGCCGCAGGATACGCAGTATTTT CASSPPQDTQYF
TRBJ2-7 - few TRBV10-3 TGTGCCATCAGTGATGAGTCGTCCCTGGCCGACGAGCAGTACTTC CAISDESSLADEQYF
TRBJ2-1 - few TRBV4-2 TGTGCCAGCAGCCCTCAAGGTACTCGGGCGGACTACAATGAGCAGTTCTTC CASSPQGTRADYNEQFF
TRBJ2-3 - - TRBV29-1 TGCAGCGTTGACTGGGCAGATACGCAGTATTTT CSVDWADTQYF
TRBJ1-6 TRBD1 few TRBV20-1 TGCAGTGCTAAATGGGGACAGGGCTATAATTCACCCCTCCACTTT CSAKWGQGYNSPLHF